One T cell receptor beta chain is described in this entry. Its antigen is unknown. The data were obtained in a study of a mutant IDH1 vaccine in newly diagnosed glioma. Findings of the study overall: Induction of immune responses by the vaccine occurred in roughly 93% of patients.

Germline loops: CDR1 SGHVS, CDR2 FQNEAQ. The CDR3 extends over 16 amino acids. J gave up 7 bases and V 5 bases, and 9 bases lay outside the gene matches. Time point of the sample: week 47, end of study. Doses comprised 300 ug of mutant IDH1 20-mer peptide each, plus topical imiquimod. Data came from immunoSEQ multiplex PCR; TCRdb stores just in-frame clones and leaves some out. The sample holds about 56,000 clones, 80% to 85% seen once. The chain carries TRBV7-8 and TRBJ2-5; 14 nucleotides line up with TRBD2. This receptor was taken from a woman aged 45-59 years with glioma. The sequencing here drew on PBMCs, taken from a glioma patient whose treatment included an IDH1 peptide vaccine. In DNA form, the CDR3 reads TGTGCCAGCAGCCCCCGGACTAGCGGGGGGCCGGGGACCCAGTACTTC. Residues: CASSPRTSGGPGTQYF.